These T cell receptor beta chains were read from a single sample in a study of blood T cells in healthy people across ages. TCRdb redid the calling of the 5' RACE reads with MiXCR, one entry per CDR3 protein. Of around 1,700,000 distinct CDR3 sequences detected, roughly 27% appear once; the ten largest clones hold about 7.7%. The sample was blood. These receptors all come from a woman in her 30s in good health. The CDR3 runs from the conserved cysteine through the conserved F or W. Each record gives: V gene, D gene, J gene, clone size, CDR3 protein, CDR3 DNA. A D gene is named only where the DNA matches it firmly. Size values are once, few and many counts, or a class for expanded clones, and some rows have none.

v_gene: TRBV5-1
d_gene: -
j_gene: TRBJ2-3
abundance: many
CDR3aa: CASSLEERRTDTQYF
CDR3nt: TGCGCCAGCAGCTTGGAGGAGCGGCGCACAGATACGCAGTATTTT

v_gene: TRBV20-1
d_gene: -
j_gene: TRBJ2-7
abundance: many
CDR3aa: CSASYRDSYEQYF
CDR3nt: TGCAGTGCCTCATACCGGGACTCCTACGAGCAGTACTTC

v_gene: TRBV5-6
d_gene: TRBD2
j_gene: TRBJ2-2
abundance: few
CDR3aa: CASSLGLTSGGATGELFF
CDR3nt: TGTGCCAGCAGCTTGGGCCTAACTAGCGGGGGGGCCACCGGGGAGCTGTTTTTT

v_gene: TRBV5-1
d_gene: -
j_gene: TRBJ2-7
abundance: -
CDR3aa: CASSSRGVSSYEQYF
CDR3nt: TGCGCCAGCAGCTCCAGAGGGGTAAGCTCCTACGAGCAGTACTTC

v_gene: TRBV19
d_gene: -
j_gene: TRBJ1-2
abundance: few
CDR3aa: CASSMGLYYGYTF
CDR3nt: TGTGCCAGTAGTATGGGTCTGTACTATGGCTACACCTTC

v_gene: TRBV6-6
d_gene: -
j_gene: TRBJ2-7
abundance: -
CDR3aa: CASNSGGLLEQYF
CDR3nt: TGTGCCAGCAATTCCGGGGGACTTCTCGAGCAGTACTTC

v_gene: TRBV7-9
d_gene: -
j_gene: TRBJ1-1
abundance: few
CDR3aa: CASSLAASGTEAFF
CDR3nt: TGTGCCAGCAGCTTAGCGGCAAGCGGCACTGAAGCTTTCTTT

v_gene: TRBV6-6
d_gene: TRBD1
j_gene: TRBJ2-2
abundance: few
CDR3aa: CASSLDRVTGELFF
CDR3nt: TGTGCCAGCAGCCTAGACAGGGTCACCGGGGAGCTGTTTTTT

v_gene: TRBV5-1
d_gene: -
j_gene: TRBJ2-7
abundance: -
CDR3aa: CASSSGTLMGQYF
CDR3nt: TGCGCCAGCAGCTCTGGGACTCTGATGGGGCAGTACTTC

v_gene: TRBV12-3/TRBV12-4
d_gene: -
j_gene: TRBJ1-4
abundance: few
CDR3aa: CASSSQGPDEKLFF
CDR3nt: TGTGCCAGCAGTTCTCAGGGGCCTGACGAAAAACTGTTTTTT

v_gene: TRBV2
d_gene: TRBD1
j_gene: TRBJ1-5
abundance: -
CDR3aa: CASTPDRARNQPQHF
CDR3nt: TGTGCCAGCACCCCGGACAGGGCGAGAAATCAGCCCCAGCATTTT

v_gene: TRBV12-3/TRBV12-4
d_gene: -
j_gene: TRBJ1-5
abundance: -
CDR3aa: CASSKGAPAETQHF
CDR3nt: TGTGCCAGCAGTAAGGGAGCACCGGCAGAGACCCAGCATTTT

v_gene: TRBV3-1
d_gene: -
j_gene: TRBJ2-7
abundance: few
CDR3aa: CANSRENRDEQYF
CDR3nt: TGTGCCAACAGCCGAGAAAACAGGGACGAGCAGTACTTC

v_gene: TRBV9
d_gene: TRBD1
j_gene: TRBJ2-7
abundance: few
CDR3aa: CASSPFPGQGAYEQYF
CDR3nt: TGTGCCAGCAGCCCCTTTCCAGGACAGGGGGCCTACGAGCAGTACTTC

v_gene: TRBV21-1
d_gene: -
j_gene: TRBJ1-1
abundance: once
CDR3aa: CASSKEGCGAFF
CDR3nt: TGTGCCAGCAGCAAAGAGGGGTGCGGAGCTTTCTTT

v_gene: TRBV5-1
d_gene: -
j_gene: TRBJ1-2
abundance: -
CDR3aa: CASSSPPDRAYGYTF
CDR3nt: TGCGCCAGCAGCTCGCCACCCGACAGAGCCTATGGCTACACCTTC

v_gene: TRBV12-3/TRBV12-4
d_gene: -
j_gene: TRBJ2-1
abundance: -
CDR3aa: CASTPGRRGVGEQFF
CDR3nt: TGTGCCAGCACCCCCGGCAGGAGAGGGGTTGGTGAGCAGTTCTTC

v_gene: TRBV3-1
d_gene: TRBD1
j_gene: TRBJ1-1
abundance: -
CDR3aa: CASTRQGTANTEAFF
CDR3nt: TGTGCCAGCACCCGACAGGGTACCGCGAACACTGAAGCTTTCTTT

v_gene: TRBV3-1
d_gene: TRBD2
j_gene: TRBJ2-7
abundance: many
CDR3aa: CASSQGTSGPYEQYF
CDR3nt: TGTGCCAGCAGCCAGGGGACTAGCGGACCCTACGAGCAGTACTTC

v_gene: TRBV7-2
d_gene: -
j_gene: TRBJ2-3
abundance: -
CDR3aa: CASSLFAGFTDTQYF
CDR3nt: TGTGCCAGCAGCTTGTTTGCGGGATTCACAGATACGCAGTATTTT

v_gene: TRBV9
d_gene: -
j_gene: TRBJ2-5
abundance: few
CDR3aa: CASTIGGGRETQYF
CDR3nt: TGTGCCAGCACCATAGGGGGGGGTCGGGAGACCCAGTACTTC

v_gene: TRBV5-1
d_gene: -
j_gene: TRBJ1-1
abundance: few
CDR3aa: CASSLSADSEAFF
CDR3nt: TGCGCCAGCAGCTTATCGGCGGACAGCGAAGCTTTCTTT

v_gene: TRBV10-3
d_gene: -
j_gene: TRBJ2-5
abundance: few
CDR3aa: CAISEGGQVRETQYF
CDR3nt: TGTGCCATCAGTGAGGGCGGTCAGGTCAGGGAGACCCAGTACTTC

v_gene: TRBV20-1
d_gene: TRBD1
j_gene: TRBJ1-2
abundance: many
CDR3aa: CSAGQGGANYGYTF
CDR3nt: TGCAGTGCTGGACAGGGAGGAGCTAACTATGGCTACACCTTC

v_gene: TRBV25-1
d_gene: TRBD1
j_gene: TRBJ1-6
abundance: few
CDR3aa: CASSEIQGAGSPLHF
CDR3nt: TGTGCCAGCAGTGAGATTCAGGGGGCAGGTTCACCCCTCCACTTT

v_gene: TRBV12-3/TRBV12-4
d_gene: -
j_gene: TRBJ1-5
abundance: few
CDR3aa: CASSLILTAGQPNQPQHF
CDR3nt: TGTGCCAGCAGTTTAATCCTTACTGCTGGACAGCCCAATCAGCCCCAGCATTTT

v_gene: TRBV28
d_gene: TRBD1
j_gene: TRBJ1-2
abundance: -
CDR3aa: CASSLLDRALNYGYTF
CDR3nt: TGTGCCAGCAGTTTATTAGACAGGGCACTTAACTATGGCTACACCTTC

v_gene: TRBV20-1
d_gene: TRBD1
j_gene: TRBJ1-1
abundance: -
CDR3aa: CSVRGQGGNTEAFF
CDR3nt: TGCAGTGTCCGAGGACAGGGCGGGAACACTGAAGCTTTCTTT

v_gene: TRBV7-9
d_gene: -
j_gene: TRBJ2-1
abundance: few
CDR3aa: CASSLFHGQRAYNEQFF
CDR3nt: TGTGCCAGCAGCTTATTTCACGGACAAAGGGCCTACAATGAGCAGTTCTTC

v_gene: TRBV5-1
d_gene: -
j_gene: TRBJ1-2
abundance: -
CDR3aa: CASKRKGDLNGYTF
CDR3nt: TGCGCCAGCAAGAGGAAGGGGGATTTAAATGGCTACACCTTC

v_gene: TRBV20-1
d_gene: TRBD1
j_gene: TRBJ1-2
abundance: -
CDR3aa: CSAKDRVNSENGYTF
CDR3nt: TGCAGTGCAAAAGACAGGGTGAATTCTGAAAATGGCTACACCTTC

v_gene: TRBV20-1
d_gene: -
j_gene: TRBJ2-3
abundance: many
CDR3aa: CSASPYTDTQYF
CDR3nt: TGCAGTGCTAGTCCCTACACAGATACGCAGTATTTT

v_gene: TRBV12-3/TRBV12-4
d_gene: -
j_gene: TRBJ2-7
abundance: -
CDR3aa: CASSFTEYEQYF
CDR3nt: TGTGCCAGCAGTTTTACGGAATACGAGCAGTACTTC

v_gene: TRBV18
d_gene: -
j_gene: TRBJ2-5
abundance: once
CDR3aa: CASSRNLGQQETQYF
CDR3nt: TGTGCCAGCTCACGAAACTTAGGGCAACAAGAGACCCAGTACTTC

v_gene: TRBV20-1
d_gene: TRBD2
j_gene: TRBJ2-7
abundance: many
CDR3aa: CSALPRLAGGPYEQYF
CDR3nt: TGCAGTGCTCTACCCAGACTAGCGGGAGGACCCTACGAGCAGTACTTC

v_gene: TRBV7-2
d_gene: TRBD2
j_gene: TRBJ2-5
abundance: -
CDR3aa: CANSSWTSGGETQYF
CDR3nt: TGTGCCAACAGCTCCTGGACTAGCGGGGGGGAGACCCAGTACTTC

v_gene: TRBV11-2
d_gene: -
j_gene: TRBJ2-7
abundance: many
CDR3aa: CASSSVRHTGEQYF
CDR3nt: TGTGCCAGCAGCTCAGTCCGGCATACGGGCGAGCAGTACTTC

v_gene: TRBV18
d_gene: -
j_gene: TRBJ1-6
abundance: -
CDR3aa: CASSPWVDQGPPLHF
CDR3nt: TGTGCCAGCTCACCATGGGTGGATCAGGGGCCACCCCTCCACTTT

v_gene: TRBV28
d_gene: -
j_gene: TRBJ1-1
abundance: few
CDR3aa: CASSLWGTGSGTEAFF
CDR3nt: TGTGCCAGCAGTTTATGGGGAACAGGGTCGGGGACTGAAGCTTTCTTT

v_gene: TRBV6-2/TRBV6-3
d_gene: TRBD2
j_gene: TRBJ2-7
abundance: many
CDR3aa: CASRRTSGGLYEQYF
CDR3nt: TGTGCCAGCAGACGGACTAGCGGGGGCCTTTACGAGCAGTACTTC

v_gene: TRBV27
d_gene: TRBD2
j_gene: TRBJ2-6
abundance: -
CDR3aa: CASSQGEGRTGANVLTF
CDR3nt: TGTGCCAGCAGTCAAGGGGAGGGTAGAACCGGGGCCAACGTCCTGACTTTC

v_gene: TRBV12-3/TRBV12-4
d_gene: -
j_gene: TRBJ2-2
abundance: many
CDR3aa: CASRQNTGELFF
CDR3nt: TGTGCCAGCAGACAGAACACCGGGGAGCTGTTTTTT

v_gene: TRBV7-9
d_gene: -
j_gene: TRBJ2-5
abundance: few
CDR3aa: CASSPMRPGEETQYF
CDR3nt: TGTGCCAGCAGCCCTATGAGGCCAGGAGAAGAGACCCAGTACTTC

v_gene: TRBV12-3/TRBV12-4
d_gene: TRBD2
j_gene: TRBJ2-5
abundance: -
CDR3aa: CASSFETSGQETQYF
CDR3nt: TGTGCCAGCAGTTTTGAGACTAGCGGCCAAGAGACCCAGTACTTC

v_gene: TRBV29-1
d_gene: TRBD1
j_gene: TRBJ2-1
abundance: -
CDR3aa: CSVGQGGSYNEQFF
CDR3nt: TGCAGCGTCGGACAGGGAGGCTCCTACAATGAGCAGTTCTTC

v_gene: TRBV20-1
d_gene: TRBD2
j_gene: TRBJ2-1
abundance: many
CDR3aa: CMVTSGSLGIAQFF
CDR3nt: TGCATGGTGACTAGCGGGAGTCTGGGTATTGCGCAGTTCTTC

v_gene: TRBV7-2
d_gene: -
j_gene: TRBJ2-6
abundance: once
CDR3aa: CASSIKSGANVLTF
CDR3nt: TGTGCCAGCAGCATAAAATCTGGGGCCAACGTCCTGACTTTC

v_gene: TRBV29-1
d_gene: -
j_gene: TRBJ1-4
abundance: many
CDR3aa: CSVYTRDGGNEKLFF
CDR3nt: TGCAGCGTCTATACTAGGGACGGAGGTAATGAAAAACTGTTTTTT

v_gene: TRBV7-9
d_gene: TRBD2
j_gene: TRBJ2-3
abundance: few
CDR3aa: CASSDSGSSPDTQYF
CDR3nt: TGTGCCAGCAGCGACAGCGGGAGTTCCCCAGATACGCAGTATTTT

v_gene: TRBV5-1
d_gene: -
j_gene: TRBJ1-6
abundance: few
CDR3aa: CSSSLSGIFNSPLHF
CDR3nt: TGCTCCAGCAGCTTGTCGGGGATCTTTAATTCACCCCTCCACTTT

v_gene: TRBV5-6
d_gene: TRBD2
j_gene: TRBJ2-3
abundance: few
CDR3aa: CASSRSGARLRQYF
CDR3nt: TGTGCCAGCAGCCGTAGCGGGGCGAGGTTAAGGCAGTATTTT

v_gene: TRBV7-3
d_gene: -
j_gene: TRBJ2-5
abundance: -
CDR3aa: CASSFLQDGTQYF
CDR3nt: TGTGCCAGCAGCTTTCTCCAGGACGGGACCCAGTACTTC

v_gene: TRBV12-3/TRBV12-4
d_gene: -
j_gene: TRBJ2-5
abundance: -
CDR3aa: CASSLRSLGETQYF
CDR3nt: TGTGCCAGCAGTCTCCGTTCACTCGGCGAGACCCAGTACTTC

v_gene: TRBV7-6
d_gene: -
j_gene: TRBJ1-5
abundance: few
CDR3aa: CASSLGPSVNQPQHF
CDR3nt: TGTGCCAGCAGCTTAGGGCCTTCTGTCAATCAGCCCCAGCATTTT

v_gene: TRBV18
d_gene: TRBD2
j_gene: TRBJ2-5
abundance: -
CDR3aa: CASSPPGGRAVLHEQYF
CDR3nt: TGTGCCAGCTCACCACCGGGCGGGAGGGCCGTGTTGCATGAGCAGTACTTC

v_gene: TRBV20-1
d_gene: -
j_gene: TRBJ2-3
abundance: few
CDR3aa: CSTGDPTRTDTQYF
CDR3nt: TGCAGTACTGGGGACCCAACACGCACAGATACGCAGTATTTT